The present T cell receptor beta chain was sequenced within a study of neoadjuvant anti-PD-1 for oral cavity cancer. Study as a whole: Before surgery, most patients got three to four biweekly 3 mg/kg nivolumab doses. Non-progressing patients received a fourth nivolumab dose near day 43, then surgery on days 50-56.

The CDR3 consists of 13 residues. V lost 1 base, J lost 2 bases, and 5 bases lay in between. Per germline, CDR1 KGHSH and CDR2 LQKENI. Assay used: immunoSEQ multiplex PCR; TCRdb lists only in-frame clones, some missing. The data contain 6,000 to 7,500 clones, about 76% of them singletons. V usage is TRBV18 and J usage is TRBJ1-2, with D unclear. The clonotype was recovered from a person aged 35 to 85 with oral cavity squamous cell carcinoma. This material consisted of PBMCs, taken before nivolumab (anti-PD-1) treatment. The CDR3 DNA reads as TGTGCCAGCTCACCACAGAAAAACTATGGCTACACCTTC. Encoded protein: CASSPQKNYGYTF.